Listed below are T cell receptor beta chains from one sample, sequenced in a study of neurological immune-mediated disorders. TCRdb reanalysed the 5' RACE reads using MiXCR and keeps one entry per CDR3 protein. The sample holds 85,000 to 100,000 distinct CDR3 sequences, 3.5% seen once. The sequenced sample was PBMCs. The receptors originated from a woman aged 18-35 years with multiple sclerosis. The CDR3 runs from the conserved cysteine through the conserved F or W. Fields, in order: D gene, V gene, J gene, clone size, CDR3 DNA, CDR3 protein. The D gene is left open where the match is weak. Rows give clone size only sometimes, using once, few, many, or a class for an expanded clone.

TRBD1	TRBV5-1	TRBJ2-1	-	TGCGCCAGCAGCCCCGGACAGGGGAAATGGGATGAGCAGTTCTTC	CASSPGQGKWDEQFF
-	TRBV12-3/TRBV12-4	TRBJ1-5	-	TGTGCCAGAAGTACTATCTATCAGCCCCAGCATTTT	CARSTIYQPQHF
-	TRBV6-2/TRBV6-3	TRBJ2-7	many	TGTGCCAGCAGCAACAAGTGGGCCGAGCAGTACTTC	CASSNKWAEQYF
TRBD1	TRBV5-1	TRBJ2-1	few	TGCGCCAGCAGCAAACAGGGGACCTCCTACAATGAGCAGTTCTTC	CASSKQGTSYNEQFF
-	TRBV7-9	TRBJ1-1	many	TGTGCCAGCAGTCCCAACAGGGAGGGCACTGAAGCTTTCTTT	CASSPNREGTEAFF
TRBD2	TRBV20-1	TRBJ2-7	many	TGCAGTGCTAGAGATGGGACTAGCGGGAGTTACGAGCAGTACTTC	CSARDGTSGSYEQYF
TRBD2	TRBV7-9	TRBJ2-5	many	TGTGCCAGCAGCTTCGCGGGGGTCCGGGAGACCCAGTACTTC	CASSFAGVRETQYF
TRBD1	TRBV6-2/TRBV6-3	TRBJ2-2	many	TGTGCCAGCAGTTACTCGTACCTGATCCAGGGGGCCGACACCGGGGAGCTGTTTTTT	CASSYSYLIQGADTGELFF
-	TRBV5-5	TRBJ1-2	many	TGTGCCAGCAGCCCCCGGGACACCACTAACTATGGCTACACCTTC	CASSPRDTTNYGYTF
-	TRBV12-3/TRBV12-4	TRBJ1-2	-	TGTGCCAGCAGTCGCTCCGGGACACCTTATGGCTACACCTTC	CASSRSGTPYGYTF
-	TRBV20-1	TRBJ2-1	many	TGCAGTGCAGGTGAACCTCGTTCCTACAATGAGCAGTTCTTC	CSAGEPRSYNEQFF
-	TRBV10-3	TRBJ2-3	many	TGTGCCATCGCTGATCCCCCAACAGATACGCAGTATTTT	CAIADPPTDTQYF
TRBD2	TRBV20-1	TRBJ2-3	many	TGCAGTGCTTTAACTAGCGGGGGGGCCGGAGATACGCAGTATTTT	CSALTSGGAGDTQYF
-	TRBV4-1	TRBJ1-1	many	TGCGCCAGCAGCCGATCACAGGTGATGAACACTGAAGCTTTCTTT	CASSRSQVMNTEAFF
-	TRBV12-3/TRBV12-4	TRBJ1-2	many	TGTGCCAGCAGTTTTGGCAGAGCTAACTATGGCTACACCTTC	CASSFGRANYGYTF
-	TRBV7-9	TRBJ2-7	many	TGTGCCAGCAGCTTACCGGCCGTTGAACAGACCTACGAGCAGTACTTC	CASSLPAVEQTYEQYF
-	TRBV27	TRBJ1-1	many	TGTGCCAGCAGTTGGGCAGGATCAAACACTGAAGCTTTCTTT	CASSWAGSNTEAFF
-	TRBV7-9	TRBJ1-6	many	TGTGCCAGCAGCTTAGGTTCTGACTCTAATTCACCCCTCCACTTT	CASSLGSDSNSPLHF
-	TRBV20-1	TRBJ2-1	many	TGCAGTGCGATTACCGGGACGACCGGGGTGAATGAGCAGTTCTTC	CSAITGTTGVNEQFF
-	TRBV10-3	TRBJ2-1	many	TGTGCCATCAGTGACCAGGAGGGGGGCCTCAATGAGCAGTTCTTC	CAISDQEGGLNEQFF
-	TRBV4-3	TRBJ2-7	many	TGCGCCAGCAGCCAAGAAAACCCCGCCTTCGCCTACGAGCAGTACTTC	CASSQENPAFAYEQYF
TRBD1	TRBV6-4	TRBJ1-2	many	TGTGCCAGCAGTCCGGACAGGAACTATGGCTACACCTTC	CASSPDRNYGYTF
-	TRBV20-1	TRBJ1-6	-	TGCAGTGCTAGAGACAGAAAGAGCTCCTACAATTCACCCCTCAACTTT	CSARDRKSSYNSPLNF
-	TRBV7-2	TRBJ2-7	many	TGTGCCAGCAGCTTAGGTTTCGGACGGAGTAGCTCCTACGAGCAGTACTTC	CASSLGFGRSSSYEQYF
TRBD1	TRBV7-9	TRBJ1-2	many	TGTGCCAGCAGCGACAGGGGGAGCTATGGCTACACCTTC	CASSDRGSYGYTF
TRBD1	TRBV5-8	TRBJ1-6	many	TGTGCCAGCAGCACCTGGACAGGGTTTAATTCACCCCTCCACTTT	CASSTWTGFNSPLHF
TRBD1	TRBV5-5	TRBJ2-7	many	TGTGCCAGCAGCTTGGTGGGACAGGGCCCCTACGAGCAGTACTTC	CASSLVGQGPYEQYF
TRBD2	TRBV20-1	TRBJ2-7	many	TGCAGTGCTATAAGAGCGGGAGCACTTTACGAGCAGTACTTC	CSAIRAGALYEQYF
TRBD1	TRBV19	TRBJ2-7	many	TGTGCCAGTAAACCCGGTGGACAGGGGAAGGACGAGCAGTACTTC	CASKPGGQGKDEQYF
-	TRBV5-1	TRBJ2-3	many	TGCGCCAGCAGCTTGGTGACAGATACGCAGTATTTT	CASSLVTDTQYF
-	TRBV6-5	TRBJ2-7	many	TGTGCCAGCAGATCCGGGACATCCTCCTACGAGCAGTACTTC	CASRSGTSSYEQYF
TRBD1	TRBV7-2	TRBJ1-3	many	TGTGCCAGCAGCCCTGGACAGGTCCAAAACACCATATATTTT	CASSPGQVQNTIYF
TRBD2	TRBV5-4	TRBJ2-7	many	TGTGCCAGCAGCGGGGGGACTAGCGTCGCCTACGAGCAGTACTTC	CASSGGTSVAYEQYF
-	TRBV20-1	TRBJ1-1	many	TGCAGTGCTAGAGATCAAGGGACTAACACTGAAGCTTTCTTT	CSARDQGTNTEAFF
-	TRBV5-6	TRBJ2-1	many	TGTGCCAGCAGCTGGGAGACGTACAGGGTGGGGGCCTACAATGAGCAGTTCTTC	CASSWETYRVGAYNEQFF
-	TRBV7-8	TRBJ2-3	many	TGTGCCAGCGGGGGATCACCAGATACGCAGTATTTT	CASGGSPDTQYF
-	TRBV20-1	TRBJ2-7	many	TGCAGTGCGAGGGAGCCATACGAGCAGTACTTC	CSAREPYEQYF
-	TRBV28	TRBJ1-2	many	TGTGCCAGCAGTCCCGGAGGCCAATATGGCTACACCTTC	CASSPGGQYGYTF
-	TRBV20-1	TRBJ1-1	many	TGCAGTGCTCTGATGGGTTTTTCTATGAACACTGAAGCTTTCTTT	CSALMGFSMNTEAFF
-	TRBV10-3	TRBJ2-2	many	TGTGCAAGTTCCAGGGAGGCCACCGGGGAGCTGTTTTTT	CASSREATGELFF
-	TRBV5-1	TRBJ2-3	-	TGCGCCAGCAGCTTGGGACAGGACACAGATACGCAGTATTTT	CASSLGQDTDTQYF
-	TRBV6-2/TRBV6-3	TRBJ2-4	many	TGTGCCAGCAGTTACAGCCAGCGAACAACGGATCTAGCCAAAAACATTCAGTACTTC	CASSYSQRTTDLAKNIQYF
-	TRBV15	TRBJ1-2	many	TGTGCCACCAGCAGAGATTTGACACTCTATGGCTACACCTTC	CATSRDLTLYGYTF
-	TRBV5-6	TRBJ1-1	many	TGTGCCAGCAGCCCTTGGCCCGCGGACACTGAAGCTTTCTTT	CASSPWPADTEAFF
-	TRBV5-5	TRBJ2-7	many	TGTGCCAGCAGCTTCGTCGGCGGAACGACCCCGTACGAGCAGTACTTC	CASSFVGGTTPYEQYF
TRBD1	TRBV5-5	TRBJ2-7	many	TGTGCCAGCAGCTTGTCGGGGACAGGGTTCTACGAGCAGTACTTC	CASSLSGTGFYEQYF
-	TRBV5-8	TRBJ1-2	many	TGTGCCAGCAACGACCGAGGAGTCTATGGCTACACCTTC	CASNDRGVYGYTF
TRBD2	TRBV30	TRBJ2-5	many	TGTGCCTGGGGGAGGCGAGCGGGAGGTTTTGAGACCCAGTACTTC	CAWGRRAGGFETQYF
-	TRBV7-9	TRBJ1-1	many	TGTGCCAGCGGCAGGGAGGGAGGCTTTGGGAACACTGAAGCTTTCTTT	CASGREGGFGNTEAFF
-	TRBV12-3/TRBV12-4	TRBJ1-3	many	TGTGCCAGCAGTTTAAGGGCGGGATCCGGAAACACCATATATTTT	CASSLRAGSGNTIYF
TRBD2	TRBV5-5	TRBJ2-1	many	TGTGCCAGCAGCTCCCGTGGACTAGCGGGGGGGGATGAGCAGTTCTTC	CASSSRGLAGGDEQFF
-	TRBV14	TRBJ2-5	many	TGTGCCAGCAGCCAAAAGACTTCAAACTTGCTCCGGGACATGCAAGAGACCCAGTACTTC	CASSQKTSNLLRDMQETQYF
TRBD1	TRBV5-6	TRBJ2-3	many	TGTGCCAGCAGCTACTACAGGGGAGATACGCAGTATTTT	CASSYYRGDTQYF